This T cell receptor (beta chain) was documented in a study of Tregs in tolerant kidney transplant recipients. Study conclusions and caveats: No direct test of biological reproducibility was done here. Expanding Tregs on activated donor B cells appeared to best identify donor-specific TCRbeta clones.

This CDR3 spans 12 amino acids. Trimming pared 5 bases from V and 7 bases from J, leaving 10 bases between. CDR1 is SEHNR and CDR2 is FQNEAQ in the germline V gene (reference sequence). Thawed PBMCs were FACS-sorted into unstimulated CD4+CD25+CD127- regulatory T cells, CD4+CD25- non-regulatory cells, CD4 and CD8 cells. This table comes from immunoSEQ multiplex PCR, and its TCRdb copy is limited to in-frame clones, with some not included. The table records 200,000 to 300,000 clones, 80% to 85% of them present only once. Of note for this clone: Its antigen is not known.

The sequence derives from a human donor in good health. The sample taken for sequencing was CD4+ T cells from blood. The chain has TRBV7-9 and TRBJ2-3; tentatively, D is TRBD1 (6 bases). The CDR3 DNA reads TGTGCCAGCAGCCGACAGGAAAATACGCAGTATTTT. As protein: CASSRQENTQYF.